A selection of T cell receptor beta chains follows, all from one sample in a study of T cells in Graves' hyperthyroidism and ophthalmopathy. TCRdb itself ran the multiplex PCR reads through MiXCR, one entry per CDR3 protein. The sample records approximately 530,000 distinct CDR3 sequences, over 15% being singletons. The specimen sequenced was blood. All receptors derive from a woman between 18 and 30 years old with Graves' hyperthyroidism. Both conserved end residues are part of each CDR3. Each record gives: V gene, CDR3 length, J gene, CDR3 protein.

V: TRBV5-1; length: 16; J: TRBJ2-7; CDR3: CASSLAPSGVSYEQYF
V: TRBV29-1; length: 14; J: TRBJ2-2; CDR3: CSVVTSTNTGELFF
V: TRBV20-1; length: 14; J: TRBJ1-4; CDR3: CSASNTGGNEKLFF
V: TRBV20-1; length: 17; J: TRBJ2-7; CDR3: CSARDMGGAGGNYEQYF
V: TRBV7-2; length: 15; J: TRBJ1-3; CDR3: CASSLTWTSGNTIYF
V: TRBV6-4; length: 14; J: TRBJ1-2; CDR3: CASSASQANYGYTF
V: TRBV7-9; length: 13; J: TRBJ2-7; CDR3: CASSIPTDYEQYF
V: TRBV5-1; length: 13; J: TRBJ2-3; CDR3: CASSWPGEDTQYF
V: TRBV7-2; length: 17; J: TRBJ1-6; CDR3: CASSGRLGTAINSPLHF
V: TRBV13; length: 16; J: TRBJ2-2; CDR3: CASSLAPGTATGELFF
V: TRBV12-3/TRBV12-4; length: 14; J: TRBJ1-2; CDR3: CASRKTGGEEGYTF
V: TRBV19; length: 14; J: TRBJ1-3; CDR3: CATIPGGSGNTIYF
V: TRBV7-2; length: 15; J: TRBJ2-1; CDR3: CASSFFPGLISGQFF
V: TRBV15; length: 17; J: TRBJ1-3; CDR3: CATSRDRAARVGNTIYF
V: TRBV6-1; length: 15; J: TRBJ2-1; CDR3: CASTASGGSYNEQFF
V: TRBV7-2; length: 13; J: TRBJ2-1; CDR3: CASSWVPYNEQFF
V: TRBV11-2; length: 17; J: TRBJ2-5; CDR3: CASSPPPQLAGEETQYF
V: TRBV7-9; length: 13; J: TRBJ2-3; CDR3: CASSFPGVGTQYF
V: TRBV24-1; length: 13; J: TRBJ1-1; CDR3: CATSVAGNTEAFF
V: TRBV2; length: 19; J: TRBJ2-3; CDR3: CASSYSGRPLATSTDTQYF
V: TRBV20-1; length: 16; J: TRBJ1-5; CDR3: CSARDPSWDSHQPQHF
V: TRBV4-3; length: 16; J: TRBJ1-5; CDR3: CASSQSPGEAPQPQHF
V: TRBV10-1; length: 16; J: TRBJ2-1; CDR3: CASSDHARTPYNEQFF
V: TRBV6-1; length: 16; J: TRBJ1-5; CDR3: CASRGDRRNSNQPQHF
V: TRBV5-5; length: 13; J: TRBJ2-7; CDR3: CASSFNNFNEQYF
V: TRBV29-1; length: 16; J: TRBJ1-2; CDR3: CSVEGYGTGSNYGYTF